Listed here is a single T cell receptor (beta chain). Germline V gene data show CDR1 as MDHEN and CDR2 as SYDVKM. The CDR3 is made up of 16 amino acids. V gave up 7 bases and J gave up 0 bases; unmatched junction bases: 9. This sample is drawn from a study of cytomegalovirus exposure and HLA in healthy donors. 60 Vbeta and 13 Jbeta primers were used in PCR. Generated by immunoSEQ multiplex PCR, the TCRdb table keeps only in-frame clones and is missing some. The table has more than 95,000 clones, over 70% seen once; the top ten hold around 8.6%. This sequence originates from a woman between 35 and 50 years old in good health and CMV-seropositive. Specimen: PBMCs. The chain is built from TRBV28 and TRBJ1-5, with TRBD1 matching over 7 bases. DNA of the CDR3: TGTGCCAGCATCTGGGGGACAGCAAATAGCAATCAGCCCCAGCATTTT. Protein: CASIWGTANSNQPQHF.